Listed below are T cell receptor beta chains from one sample, sequenced in a study of blood T cell repertoires in COVID-19. Measured with immunoSEQ multiplex PCR; TCRdb has only the in-frame clones, and not every one. The data hold about 140,000 clones, with about 80% observed a single time. The sequencing sample was made of peripheral blood. The receptors shown here come from a man aged 65-85 years who had recovered from COVID-19. The CDR3 runs from the conserved cysteine through the conserved F or W. Where a row states a size, it is once, few, many or the class of an expanded clone; other rows omit it.

few,TRBV20-1,TRBJ2-1,CSASRRAGGYNEQFF
once,TRBV9,TRBJ2-1,CASSVGSGGGYNEQFF
many,TRBV5-4,TRBJ2-7,CASSSGLAGASSYEQYF
few,TRBV7-9,TRBJ1-2,CASSLGPAGSGGYTF
many,TRBV3-1/TRBV3-2,TRBJ2-5,CASSQEFRETQYF
.,TRBV29-1,TRBJ2-1,CSVEEGADNEQFF
once,TRBV18,TRBJ2-7,CASALGTGVSEQYF
.,TRBV7-9,TRBJ2-2,CASSGRDRANTGELFF
.,TRBV2,TRBJ1-2,CASAERANYGYTF
once,TRBV4-1,TRBJ1-1,CASSHLDSTEAFF
many,TRBV6-4,TRBJ2-2,CASNFGQGGGTGELFF
.,TRBV2,TRBJ1-2,CARLWSDSNYGYTF
once,TRBV9,TRBJ2-5,CASSSQETQYF
.,TRBV5-1,TRBJ2-7,CASTGPRDEQYF
.,TRBV19,TRBJ2-2,CASGSGWGAGELFF
.,TRBV7-3,TRBJ2-3,CASSSTPGDTQYF
.,TRBV18,TRBJ2-2,CASSLTQGPGELFF
.,TRBV30,TRBJ1-1,CAWSAVKYTEAFF
.,TRBV4-1,TRBJ2-2,CASSPGLAGYTGELFF
.,TRBV19,TRBJ2-2,CASSPLAGPGELFF
once,TRBV10-3,TRBJ2-3,CAISEIGAGVSADTQYF
.,TRBV30,TRBJ2-2,CASTSTGELFF
.,TRBV5-4,TRBJ1-1,CASSADSQMTEAFF
few,TRBV19,TRBJ2-1,CATTNPGTGPREQFF
.,TRBV6-5,TRBJ1-1,CASSYSRLTPTEAFF
.,TRBV9,TRBJ2-2,CASSASGTDTGELFF
once,TRBV6-1,TRBJ1-5,CASSEAAGTGGGQPQHF
few,TRBV7-2,TRBJ2-1,CASSLDGGSSYNEQFF
.,TRBV28,TRBJ2-7,CASSSSQGSEQYF
once,TRBV25-1,TRBJ2-2,CASSEWPSANTGELFF
.,TRBV5-1,TRBJ2-1,CASSRTSGINNEQFF
.,TRBV15,TRBJ2-2,CATSRDRLASGTGELFF
.,TRBV19,TRBJ2-2,CASRTSGRNTGELFF
.,TRBV20-1,TRBJ1-3,CSASTGHSGNTIYF
.,TRBV7-9,TRBJ2-5,CASEGDRRVPQETQYF
.,TRBV20-1,TRBJ2-1,CSASFRTSTIQQFF
.,TRBV6-2/TRBV6-3,TRBJ2-2,CASSRTGTSGRIDTGELFF
few,TRBV7-9,TRBJ2-1,CASSPRTGAGNEQFF
.,TRBV30,TRBJ1-2,CAWRINFNYGYTF
.,TRBV5-1,TRBJ2-1,CASSLAGGDHNEQFF
few,TRBV7-9,TRBJ2-7,CASSLTRQGGYEQYF
few,TRBV10-3,TRBJ2-7,CAIRAGTSGAYEQYF
.,TRBV6-1,TRBJ2-7,CASSEGPPYEQYF
.,TRBV7-2,TRBJ2-2,CASSLGGRANTGELFF
.,TRBV20-1,TRBJ2-1,CSASPPAGGSGKQFF